This is a list of T cell receptor beta chains from one sample in a study of blood T cell repertoires in COVID-19. This table comes from immunoSEQ multiplex PCR, and its TCRdb copy is limited to in-frame clones, with some not included. The repertoire holds over 130,000 clones, with around 82% as singletons. Sequencing was carried out using peripheral blood. Source of these receptors: a human donor in a cohort sampled during active COVID-19. The CDR3 runs from the conserved cysteine through the conserved F or W. D genes are given only for firm matches. Only some rows state a clone size, as once, few, many or a class for expanded clones.

CDR3 DNA: TGTGCCAGCGGGACAGTTGTTGAAGCTTTCTTT
CDR3 protein: CASGTVVEAFF
J gene: TRBJ1-1
D gene: TRBD1
clone size: .
V gene: TRBV6-5

CDR3 DNA: TGTGCCAGCAGCTGGGGGGGCAGAATTAGCTCCTACGAGCAGTACTTC
CDR3 protein: CASSWGGRISSYEQYF
J gene: TRBJ2-7
D gene: .
clone size: once
V gene: TRBV5-5

CDR3 DNA: TGTGCCAGCAGCCGTGTGTCAGGGGGCTCCCCCGATGGCTACACCTTC
CDR3 protein: CASSRVSGGSPDGYTF
J gene: TRBJ1-2
D gene: TRBD1
clone size: .
V gene: TRBV11-2

CDR3 DNA: TGCAGCGTCCAACAGGGGATTGGATCACCCCTCCACTTT
CDR3 protein: CSVQQGIGSPLHF
J gene: TRBJ1-6
D gene: TRBD1
clone size: .
V gene: TRBV29-1

CDR3 DNA: TGTGCCAGCAGCTTAAAACAGGGGATTACCGACACCATATATTTT
CDR3 protein: CASSLKQGITDTIYF
J gene: TRBJ1-3
D gene: TRBD1
clone size: .
V gene: TRBV5-4

CDR3 DNA: TGCGCCAGCAGCTTCCGTGACAGGGGCACCGGGGAGCTGTTTTTT
CDR3 protein: CASSFRDRGTGELFF
J gene: TRBJ2-2
D gene: TRBD1
clone size: .
V gene: TRBV5-1

CDR3 DNA: TGTGCCAGTACCAGTGGCAATCAGCCCCAGCATTTT
CDR3 protein: CASTSGNQPQHF
J gene: TRBJ1-5
D gene: .
clone size: .
V gene: TRBV19

CDR3 DNA: TGTGCCAGCAGCCAAATGGCAGGGTGGGGAAATGAGCAGTTCTTC
CDR3 protein: CASSQMAGWGNEQFF
J gene: TRBJ2-1
D gene: .
clone size: .
V gene: TRBV3-1/TRBV3-2

CDR3 DNA: TGTGCCAGCAGTTATGGCCGGGGGAATAGCAATCAGCCCCAGCATTTT
CDR3 protein: CASSYGRGNSNQPQHF
J gene: TRBJ1-5
D gene: .
clone size: .
V gene: TRBV6-5

CDR3 DNA: TGTGCCAGTACCCAAGAGGGGGCAGTTGGCTACACCTTC
CDR3 protein: CASTQEGAVGYTF
J gene: TRBJ1-2
D gene: TRBD1
clone size: .
V gene: TRBV19

CDR3 DNA: TGCGCCAGCAGCTTGGAGGGGGCGGGTGGCTACACCTTC
CDR3 protein: CASSLEGAGGYTF
J gene: TRBJ1-2
D gene: TRBD1
clone size: .
V gene: TRBV5-1

CDR3 DNA: TGCGCCACCGATCAGCCCCAGCATTTT
CDR3 protein: CATDQPQHF
J gene: TRBJ1-5
D gene: .
clone size: .
V gene: TRBV5-1

CDR3 DNA: TGTGCCAGCAGCGCTAGACAGGGGGCTTTCGACGAGCAGTACTTC
CDR3 protein: CASSARQGAFDEQYF
J gene: TRBJ2-7
D gene: TRBD1
clone size: .
V gene: TRBV9

CDR3 DNA: TGTGCCAGCAGCCCTCGTCCGCCCCCCGGGACAGGGGGCGAGCAGTACTTC
CDR3 protein: CASSPRPPPGTGGEQYF
J gene: TRBJ2-7
D gene: TRBD1
clone size: .
V gene: TRBV7-2

CDR3 DNA: TGTGCCAGCAGCCTAGACAGGGCGAACACTGAAGCTTTCTTT
CDR3 protein: CASSLDRANTEAFF
J gene: TRBJ1-1
D gene: TRBD1
clone size: few
V gene: TRBV7-2

CDR3 DNA: TGTGCCAGCAGCCCCGCCGGTAGGGGACTAGCGGGGGGGGCCACCTACAATGAGCAGTTCTTC
CDR3 protein: CASSPAGRGLAGGATYNEQFF
J gene: TRBJ2-1
D gene: TRBD2
clone size: few
V gene: TRBV3-1/TRBV3-2

CDR3 DNA: TGTGCCAGCAGCCAGGGGATGGGGCCATATGGCTACACCTTC
CDR3 protein: CASSQGMGPYGYTF
J gene: TRBJ1-2
D gene: .
clone size: .
V gene: TRBV3-1/TRBV3-2

CDR3 DNA: TGTGCCAGCAGCCAAGAAGGGGCGGGGGGTACCACTAGCACAGATACGCAGTATTTT
CDR3 protein: CASSQEGAGGTTSTDTQYF
J gene: TRBJ2-3
D gene: TRBD2
clone size: .
V gene: TRBV4-2

CDR3 DNA: TGTGCCAGCAGCTTACAGAATCACCATGGCTACACCTTC
CDR3 protein: CASSLQNHHGYTF
J gene: TRBJ1-2
D gene: .
clone size: .
V gene: TRBV7-6

CDR3 DNA: TGCGCCAGCAGCTCGACGCAGGGCCCCAACGAGCAGTACTTC
CDR3 protein: CASSSTQGPNEQYF
J gene: TRBJ2-7
D gene: .
clone size: .
V gene: TRBV5-1

CDR3 DNA: TGTGCCAGCAGCCGGACAGGGGGCTATCGAGATAGCAATCAGCCCCAGCATTTT
CDR3 protein: CASSRTGGYRDSNQPQHF
J gene: TRBJ1-5
D gene: TRBD1
clone size: .
V gene: TRBV5-6

CDR3 DNA: TGTGCCAGCAGCCCCAGACAGGGTGGTGAGCAGTACTTC
CDR3 protein: CASSPRQGGEQYF
J gene: TRBJ2-7
D gene: TRBD1
clone size: .
V gene: TRBV11-3

CDR3 DNA: TGTGCCAGCAGTGCCAGGGAAAGGACTGAAGCTTTCTTT
CDR3 protein: CASSARERTEAFF
J gene: TRBJ1-1
D gene: .
clone size: once
V gene: TRBV6-4

CDR3 DNA: TGTGCCATCAGTGGGTTCAGGGGTGGCTACACCTTC
CDR3 protein: CAISGFRGGYTF
J gene: TRBJ1-2
D gene: .
clone size: .
V gene: TRBV10-3

CDR3 DNA: TGTGCCAGCTCCCCATACAGGAAAGGCGAGCAGTACTTC
CDR3 protein: CASSPYRKGEQYF
J gene: TRBJ2-7
D gene: .
clone size: .
V gene: TRBV18

CDR3 DNA: TGTGCCAGCAGTCCTCGCGACAGGGGCTCCTATAATTCACCCCTCCACTTT
CDR3 protein: CASSPRDRGSYNSPLHF
J gene: TRBJ1-6
D gene: TRBD1
clone size: .
V gene: TRBV27

CDR3 DNA: TGTGCCAGCAGCTCAATGCCGTTCAGGGGGCTCTACGAGCAGTACTTC
CDR3 protein: CASSSMPFRGLYEQYF
J gene: TRBJ2-7
D gene: TRBD1
clone size: .
V gene: TRBV7-9

CDR3 DNA: TGTGCCAGCAGTTTCCCGCGGACTAGTCGGGATGAGCAGTTCTTC
CDR3 protein: CASSFPRTSRDEQFF
J gene: TRBJ2-1
D gene: TRBD2
clone size: .
V gene: TRBV28